This T cell receptor (beta chain) originates from a study of CD8+CD57+ T cells in acquired aplastic anemia (dated by TCRdb to 2017 to 2018). Regarding the research as a whole: A mean of about 3.2 ug of DNA, ranging from roughly 0.2 to 27.4 ug, was extracted from sorted CD4+ and CD8+ cells. CD8+CD57+ expansion was defined as a frequency above the mean frequency observed in healthy subjects. Findings and caveats that apply to the study as a whole: Around 28 CD8+ CDR3 sequences were found to be shared between patients and controls, but these sequences appeared to be highly expressed in patients and within the immunodominant clones of the patients. Between patients and healthy controls, no significant difference in CD8+ Simpson's diversity was found (P=0.060).

V is reduced by 4 bases and J by 4 bases, leaving a spacing of 13 bases between them. Including cysteine and phenylalanine, the CDR3 has 13 amino acids. The kept DNA is CDR3 alone, 39 bases in frame from the first base. In the germline V gene, CDR1 corresponds to SQVTM and CDR2 to ANQGSEA. Concerning this clonotype: The antigen it binds to is not known. Base-call qualities are not available, and no considerably larger clone is one nucleotide away.

Genomic DNA was used as template for profiling of TCR beta VDJ combinations and CDR3 sequences. TCR repertoire sequencing was run on an Illumina HiSeq 2000. Per the source publication's procedure: TRBV/TRBJ rearrangement plots, CDR3 size and DJ length profiles, and Simpson's diversity index were used to assess repertoires. The most abundant DNA sequence in the deep sequencing data was taken as the immunodominant clone. CDR3 amino acid sequences were checked for sharing across subjects and were also compared against the VDJdb database and published repertoires. TCRdb cleaned the public reads at Q25 with fastp, built clones with MiXCR and kept in-frame beta chains. Each CDR3 protein gets just one entry, which takes the most common genes and DNA from the rows behind it. V and J calls and clone size were set by TCRdb, not the authors. The sample records about 200,000 distinct CDR3 sequences, roughly 60% of which are singletons. 58% of the sample is held by the ten biggest clonotypes.

Patients chosen for sequencing had shown expansion of CD8+CD57+ cells by flow cytometry. Every patient had a diagnosis of severe acquired aplastic anemia based on International Study of Aplastic Anemia and Agranulocytosis and Camitta criteria. No patient had received any therapy when blood was sampled. The study deep-sequenced TCR repertoires of sorted CD4+ and CD8+ blood T cells from severe aplastic anemia patients and healthy subjects. In the USA, patient enrollment took place under clinicaltrials.gov protocols 00001620, 01623167, 00001397, 00071045, 00081523 and 00961064. Ficoll-Paque density gradient centrifugation was used to isolate peripheral blood mononuclear cells. Before DNA was extracted, CD4+ and CD8+ T cells were sorted using either FACS or magnetic beads.

The sequenced material came from sorted CD4+, CD8+, or CD8+CD57+ T cells (not recorded which) from PBMCs. The receptor was isolated from a human donor with aplastic anemia. Here the chain combines TRBV29-1 and TRBJ2-5; a tentative D match to TRBD1 spans 6 bases. The CDR3 region: CSVGAGGGETQYF. The DNA sequence is given as TGCAGCGTTGGGGCTGGGGGCGGAGAGACCCAGTACTTC.